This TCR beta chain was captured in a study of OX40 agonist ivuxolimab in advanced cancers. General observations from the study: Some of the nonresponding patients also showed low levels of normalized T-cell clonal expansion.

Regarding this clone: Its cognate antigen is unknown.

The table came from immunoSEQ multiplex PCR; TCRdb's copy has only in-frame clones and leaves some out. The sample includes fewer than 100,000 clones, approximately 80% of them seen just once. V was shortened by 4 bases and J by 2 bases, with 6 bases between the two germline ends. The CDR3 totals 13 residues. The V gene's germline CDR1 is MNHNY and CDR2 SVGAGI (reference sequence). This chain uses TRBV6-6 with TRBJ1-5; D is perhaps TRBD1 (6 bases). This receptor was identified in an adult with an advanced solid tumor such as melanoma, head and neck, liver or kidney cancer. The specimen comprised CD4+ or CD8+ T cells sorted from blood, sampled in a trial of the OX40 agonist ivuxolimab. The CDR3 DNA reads TGTGCCAGCAGTTCAGGGGGCAATCAGCCCCAGCATTTT. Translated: CASSSGGNQPQHF.